The 9 T cell receptor beta chains reported below all come from one sample, sequenced in a study of cytomegalovirus exposure and HLA in healthy donors. The PCR employed 60 Vbeta primers together with 13 Jbeta primers. Clones were sequenced by immunoSEQ multiplex PCR, and TCRdb holds only the in-frame ones, with some missing. This sample has 200,000 to 250,000 clones, with about three quarters found just once. Sequencing used PBMCs. Source of these receptors: a middle-aged man in good health and CMV-seronegative.

The chain combines TRBV6-6 with TRBJ2-5; 9 positions agree with TRBD1. The better agreement between TRBJ2-7 and the DNA end casts doubt on the J call. Germline CDR1 reads MNHNY; CDR2 reads SVGAGI (reference sequence). The CDR3 extends over 14 amino acids. As DNA, the CDR3 is TGTGCCAGCAGTTACCTGGGACAGGGCTACGAGCAGTACTTC. Its translation: CASSYLGQGYEQYF.

V gene TRBV7-9 combines with J gene TRBJ2-1, with TRBD2 identical over 7 bases. Germline-derived CDR1 and CDR2 are SEHNR and FQNEAQ (reference sequence). The length of the CDR3 is 16 residues. Trimming cost V 5 bases and J 2 bases; bases outside gene matches: 9. CDR3 DNA sequence: TGTGCCAGCAGCCCAGCAGCGGGACCTACCTACAATGAGCAGTTCTTC. This codes for CASSPAAGPTYNEQFF.

The V call is TRBV6-1, the J call TRBJ2-3, with TRBD2 matching 7 bases. V lost 1 base, J lost 0 bases, and 4 bases stayed unmatched. Germline V lookup: CDR1 MNHNS, CDR2 SASEGT. This CDR3 spans 16 amino acids. CDR3 DNA: TGTGCCAGCAGTGAAGTTGGGGGGGGAAGCACAGATACGCAGTATTTT. It translates to CASSEVGGGSTDTQYF.

The V gene is TRBV5-4, the J gene TRBJ1-1; 8 nucleotides align to TRBD1. V shed 6 bases and J 11 bases; nucleotides not matched to a gene: 18. The germline V gene encodes CDR1 SGHNT and CDR2 YYREEE (reference sequence). The CDR3 loop spans 15 amino acids. CDR3 loop: CASTPTTGDWSGAFF. DNA for the CDR3: TGTGCCAGCACGCCCACGACAGGGGATTGGAGTGGGGCTTTCTTT.

V is TRBV18 and J is TRBJ2-2, with 9 bases identical to TRBD1. There are 15 residues in the CDR3. In germline, CDR1 is KGHSH, CDR2 LQKENI. V was clipped by 2 bases and J by 7 bases; unmatched bases: 5. DNA for the CDR3: TGTGCCAGCTCACCAGGACAGGGGAGTATCGGGGAGCTGTTTTTT. It encodes CASSPGQGSIGELFF.

In its sample, this clone was seen once. The chain is built from TRBV9 and TRBJ1-1, with D maybe TRBD1 (6 bases). The CDR3 is 13 residues long. Germline V gene lookup returns CDR1 SGDLS and CDR2 YYNGEE. Trimming shortened V by 3 bases and J by 1 base, and 7 bases separated the two germline ends. Here the CDR3 DNA reads TGTGCCAGCAGCGAGGACAGGAACACTGAAGCTTTCTTT. It specifies CASSEDRNTEAFF.

This clone turned up a few times. V is TRBV11-3 and J is TRBJ2-1; the D gene is possibly TRBD1 (6 bases). V lost 4 bases and J lost 9, with 10 bases in between. The germline gives CDR1 SGHNT, CDR2 YENEEA. The CDR3 has 12 amino acids. In DNA form, the CDR3 reads TGTGCCAGCAGCTCGAAGGGGGTTGAGCAGTTCTTC. Amino acids: CASSSKGVEQFF.

The chain links TRBV6-1 to TRBJ2-5; 11 bases agree with TRBD1. V shed 5 bases, J shed 5 bases, and the junction held 7 bases outside the gene matches. CDR3 length: 15 amino acids. The germline V gene encodes CDR1 MNHNS and CDR2 SASEGT. The CDR3 is CASSSGQGVFETQYF. CDR3 bases: TGTGCCAGCAGTTCGGGACAGGGGGTCTTTGAGACCCAGTACTTC.

This sequence joins TRBV5-4 and TRBJ1-6; the D is unclear. Per germline, CDR1 SGHNT and CDR2 YYREEE (reference sequence). Between the trimmed V and J ends, which lost 1 base and 4 bases, there was a span of 9 bases. This CDR3 has 15 residues. CDR3 DNA: TGTGCCAGCAGCTTGCGGTCCGATTATAATTCACCCCTCCACTTT. It is translated as CASSLRSDYNSPLHF.